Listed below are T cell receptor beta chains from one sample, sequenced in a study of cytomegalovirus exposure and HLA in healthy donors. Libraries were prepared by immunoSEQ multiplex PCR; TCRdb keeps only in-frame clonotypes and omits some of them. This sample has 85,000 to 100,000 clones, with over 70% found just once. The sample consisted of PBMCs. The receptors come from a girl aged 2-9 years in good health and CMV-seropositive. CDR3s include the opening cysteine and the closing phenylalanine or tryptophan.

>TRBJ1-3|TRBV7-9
CASSLARQGGNTIYF
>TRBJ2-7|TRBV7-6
CASSPSGYSYEQYF
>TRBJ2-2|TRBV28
CASSFYLATGELFF
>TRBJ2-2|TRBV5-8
CASSPGTSSTGELFF
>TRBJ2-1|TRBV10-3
CAISGGSGRRPSSYNEQFF
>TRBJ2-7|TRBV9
CASSPTGQYEQYF
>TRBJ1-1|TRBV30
CAWSVGGVGTEAFF
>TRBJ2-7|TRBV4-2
CASSQESPLRLDRGESYEQYF
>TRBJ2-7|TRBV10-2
CASTLDRYSYEQYF
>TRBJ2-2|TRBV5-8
CASSPRGQLSTGELFF
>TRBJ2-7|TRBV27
CASSSTVAVNPYEQYF
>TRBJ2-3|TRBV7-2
CASSLGPSDTQYF
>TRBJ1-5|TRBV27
CASSFEGNNQPQHF
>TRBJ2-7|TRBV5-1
CASSFGPSGQGSYEQYF
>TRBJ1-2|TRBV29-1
CSVEDQWSLYYGYTF
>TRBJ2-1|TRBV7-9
CASSLDGEEYNEQFF
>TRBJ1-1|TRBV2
CASSGSRTGGTEAFF
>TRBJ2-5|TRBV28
CASMGSLAGDAETQYF
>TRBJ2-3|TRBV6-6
CASSGLAGSPTDTQYF
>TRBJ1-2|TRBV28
CASSVRTGANYGYTF
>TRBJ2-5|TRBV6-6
CASSYSGGAETQYF
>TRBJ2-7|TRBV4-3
CASSQATSGRSEQYF
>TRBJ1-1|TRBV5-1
CASSLEGARRAFF
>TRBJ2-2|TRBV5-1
CASSVYLQGLSGELFF
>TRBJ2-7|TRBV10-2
CASSGQGRYEQYF
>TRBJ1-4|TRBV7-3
CASSLTGTENEKLFF
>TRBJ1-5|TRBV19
CASSIGDTRGLQPQHF
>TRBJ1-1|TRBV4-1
CASSQGGGRNTEAFF
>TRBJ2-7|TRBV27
CASSGRRGPSYEQYF
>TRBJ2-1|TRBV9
CASSRQSPNEQFF
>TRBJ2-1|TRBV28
CASSIAGGSYEQFF
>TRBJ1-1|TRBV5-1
CASRDGALATEAFF
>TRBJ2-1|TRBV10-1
CASSDGASGYNEQFF
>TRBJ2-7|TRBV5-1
CASSGGSYEQYF
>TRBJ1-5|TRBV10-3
CATREAGVDQPQHF
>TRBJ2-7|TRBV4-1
CASSPPAGRIVEQYF
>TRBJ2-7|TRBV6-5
CASSYSSSGISYEQYF
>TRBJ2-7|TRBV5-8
CASLRPGTGVDEQYF
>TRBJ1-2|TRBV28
CASSSSGNYGYTF
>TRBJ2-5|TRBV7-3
CASSPPEGKTQYF
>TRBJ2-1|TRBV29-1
CSVWVMAGGSYNEQFF
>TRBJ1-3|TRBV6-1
CASALEGNTIYF
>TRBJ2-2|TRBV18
CASSPPGQGDRELFF
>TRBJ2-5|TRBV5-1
CASSSGLAGTQETQYF
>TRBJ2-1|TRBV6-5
CASSLGQGESEQFF
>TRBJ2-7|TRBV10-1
CASSDGSGSYEQYF
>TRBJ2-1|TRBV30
CAWEAGGGGEQFF
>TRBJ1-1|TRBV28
CASSFPGNTEAFF